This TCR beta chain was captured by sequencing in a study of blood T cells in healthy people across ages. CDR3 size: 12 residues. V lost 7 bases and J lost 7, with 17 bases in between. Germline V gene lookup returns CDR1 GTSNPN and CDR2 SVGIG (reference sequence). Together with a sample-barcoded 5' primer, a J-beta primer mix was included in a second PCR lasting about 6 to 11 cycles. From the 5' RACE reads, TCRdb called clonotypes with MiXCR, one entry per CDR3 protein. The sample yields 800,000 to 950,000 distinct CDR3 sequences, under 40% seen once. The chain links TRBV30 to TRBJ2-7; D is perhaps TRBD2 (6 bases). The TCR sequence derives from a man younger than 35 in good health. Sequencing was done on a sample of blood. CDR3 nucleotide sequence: TGTGCCTTAGGAGGGGCCTCAAATGAGCAGTACTTC. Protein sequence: CALGGASNEQYF.